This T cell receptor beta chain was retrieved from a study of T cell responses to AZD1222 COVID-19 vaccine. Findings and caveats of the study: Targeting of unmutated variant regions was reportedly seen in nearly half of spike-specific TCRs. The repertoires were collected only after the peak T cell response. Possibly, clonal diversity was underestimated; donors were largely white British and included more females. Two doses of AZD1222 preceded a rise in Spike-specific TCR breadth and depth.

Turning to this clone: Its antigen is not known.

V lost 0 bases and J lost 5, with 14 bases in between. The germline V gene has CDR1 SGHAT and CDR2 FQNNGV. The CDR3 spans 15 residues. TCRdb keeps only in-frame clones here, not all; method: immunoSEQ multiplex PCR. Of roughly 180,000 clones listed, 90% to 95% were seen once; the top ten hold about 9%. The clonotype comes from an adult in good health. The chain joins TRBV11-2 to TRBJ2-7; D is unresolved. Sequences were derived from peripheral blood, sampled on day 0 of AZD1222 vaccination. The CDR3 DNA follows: TGTGCCAGCAGCTTAGATCATCACAGTTCTAACGAGCAGTACTTC. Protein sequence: CASSLDHHSSNEQYF.